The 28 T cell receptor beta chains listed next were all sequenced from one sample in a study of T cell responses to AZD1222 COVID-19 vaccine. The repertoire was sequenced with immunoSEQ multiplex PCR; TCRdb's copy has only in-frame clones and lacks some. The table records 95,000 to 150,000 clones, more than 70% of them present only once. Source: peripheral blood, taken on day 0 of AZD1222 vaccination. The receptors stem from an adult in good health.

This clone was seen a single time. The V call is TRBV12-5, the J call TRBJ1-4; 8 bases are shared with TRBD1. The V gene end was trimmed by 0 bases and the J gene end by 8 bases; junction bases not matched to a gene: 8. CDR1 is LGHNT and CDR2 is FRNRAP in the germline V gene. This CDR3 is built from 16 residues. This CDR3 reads CASGLVAGQGGEKLFF. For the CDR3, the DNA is TGTGCTAGTGGTTTGGTAGCCGGACAGGGTGGCGAAAAACTGTTTTTT.

As DNA, the CDR3 is TGTGCCAGCAGTTATTTGGGGGGGACTAGCGGAAGGGAGCAGTACTTC. Amino acid sequence: CASSYLGGTSGREQYF. The chain combines TRBV28 with TRBJ2-7; 11 bases match TRBD2. This CDR3 comprises 16 residues. Germline V gene lookup returns CDR1 MDHEN and CDR2 SYDVKM. V lost 4 bases to trimming and J lost 7 bases; unmatched junction nucleotides: 12.

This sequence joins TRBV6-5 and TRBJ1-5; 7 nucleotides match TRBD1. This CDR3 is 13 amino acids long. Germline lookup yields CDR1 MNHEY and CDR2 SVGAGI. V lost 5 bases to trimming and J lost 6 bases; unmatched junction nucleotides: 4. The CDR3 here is CASSTGTAQPQHF. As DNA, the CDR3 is TGTGCCAGCAGTACAGGGACAGCTCAGCCCCAGCATTTT.

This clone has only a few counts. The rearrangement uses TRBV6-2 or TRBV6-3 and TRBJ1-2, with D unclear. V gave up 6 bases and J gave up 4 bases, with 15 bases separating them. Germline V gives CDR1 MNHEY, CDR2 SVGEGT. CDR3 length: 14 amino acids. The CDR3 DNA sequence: TGTGCCAGCAGCTCAGAAGGACCGGTCTATGGCTACACCTTC. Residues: CASSSEGPVYGYTF.

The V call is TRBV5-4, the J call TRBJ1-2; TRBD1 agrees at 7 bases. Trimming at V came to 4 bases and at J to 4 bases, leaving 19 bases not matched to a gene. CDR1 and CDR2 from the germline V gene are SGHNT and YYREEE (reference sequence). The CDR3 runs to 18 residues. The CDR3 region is CASSLKLGTGQPSYGYTF. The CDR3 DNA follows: TGTGCCAGCAGCCTCAAATTGGGCACGGGACAGCCTTCCTATGGCTACACCTTC.

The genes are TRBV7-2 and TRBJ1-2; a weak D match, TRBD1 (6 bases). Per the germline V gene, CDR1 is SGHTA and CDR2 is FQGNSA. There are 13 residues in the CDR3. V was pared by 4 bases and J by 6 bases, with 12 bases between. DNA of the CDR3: TGTGCCAGCAGCTCTCAGGGGATCCATGGCTACACCTTC. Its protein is CASSSQGIHGYTF.

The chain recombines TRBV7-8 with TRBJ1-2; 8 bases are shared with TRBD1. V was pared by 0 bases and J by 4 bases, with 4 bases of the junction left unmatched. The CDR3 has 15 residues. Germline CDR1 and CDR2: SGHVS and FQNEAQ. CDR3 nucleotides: TGTGCCAGCAGCTTAGCGGCAGGGGGCGTCTATGGCTACACCTTC. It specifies CASSLAAGGVYGYTF.

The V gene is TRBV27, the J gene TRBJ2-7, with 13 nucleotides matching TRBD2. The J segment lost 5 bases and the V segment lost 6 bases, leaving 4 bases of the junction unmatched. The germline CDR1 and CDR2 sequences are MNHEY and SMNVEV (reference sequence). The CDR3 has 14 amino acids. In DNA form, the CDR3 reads TGTGCCAGCAGCTGGACTAGCGGGGGAAACGAGCAGTACTTC. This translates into CASSWTSGGNEQYF.

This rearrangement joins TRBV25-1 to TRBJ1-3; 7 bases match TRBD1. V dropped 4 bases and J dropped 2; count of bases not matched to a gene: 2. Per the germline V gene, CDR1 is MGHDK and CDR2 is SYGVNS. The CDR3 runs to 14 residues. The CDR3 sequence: CASSAGGTGNTIYF. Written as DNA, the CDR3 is TGTGCCAGCAGTGCAGGGGGTACTGGAAACACCATATATTTT.

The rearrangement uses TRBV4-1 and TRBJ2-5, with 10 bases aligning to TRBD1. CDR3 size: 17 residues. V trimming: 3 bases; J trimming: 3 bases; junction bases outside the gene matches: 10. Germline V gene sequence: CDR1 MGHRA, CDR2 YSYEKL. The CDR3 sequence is CASSQGTGTGAEETQYF. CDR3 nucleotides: TGCGCCAGCAGCCAGGGCACCGGGACAGGGGCTGAAGAGACCCAGTACTTC.

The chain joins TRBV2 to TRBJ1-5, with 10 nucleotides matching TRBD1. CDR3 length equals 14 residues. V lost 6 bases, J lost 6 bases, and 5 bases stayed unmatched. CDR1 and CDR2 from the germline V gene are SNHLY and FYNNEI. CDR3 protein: CASSGTGATQPQHF. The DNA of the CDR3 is TGTGCCAGCAGCGGGACAGGGGCGACTCAGCCCCAGCATTTT.

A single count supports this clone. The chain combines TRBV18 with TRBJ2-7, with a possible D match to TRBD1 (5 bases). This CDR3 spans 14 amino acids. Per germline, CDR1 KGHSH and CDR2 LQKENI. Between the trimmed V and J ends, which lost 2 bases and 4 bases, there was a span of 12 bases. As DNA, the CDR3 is TGTGCCAGCTCACCATCGACAGATTTTTACGAGCAGTACTTC. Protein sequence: CASSPSTDFYEQYF.

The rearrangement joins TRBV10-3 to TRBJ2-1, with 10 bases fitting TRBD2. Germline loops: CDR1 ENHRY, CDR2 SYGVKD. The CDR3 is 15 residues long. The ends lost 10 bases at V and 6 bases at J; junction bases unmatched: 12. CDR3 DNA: TGTGCCAGCGGGGATACTAGCGGGACTCTCAATGAGCAGTTCTTC. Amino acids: CASGDTSGTLNEQFF.

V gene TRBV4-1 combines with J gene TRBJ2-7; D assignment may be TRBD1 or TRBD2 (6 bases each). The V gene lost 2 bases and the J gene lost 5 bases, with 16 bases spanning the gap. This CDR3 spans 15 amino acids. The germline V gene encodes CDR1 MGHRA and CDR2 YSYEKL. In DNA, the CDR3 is TGCGCCAGCAGCCAATCAAGTGGGGGGCTGAACGAGCAGTACTTC. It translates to CASSQSSGGLNEQYF.

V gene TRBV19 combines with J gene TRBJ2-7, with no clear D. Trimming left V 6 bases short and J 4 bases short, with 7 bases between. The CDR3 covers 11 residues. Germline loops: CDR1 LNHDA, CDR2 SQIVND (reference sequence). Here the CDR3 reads CASSPGYEQYF. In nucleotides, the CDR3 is TGTGCCAGTAGCCCCGGGTACGAGCAGTACTTC.

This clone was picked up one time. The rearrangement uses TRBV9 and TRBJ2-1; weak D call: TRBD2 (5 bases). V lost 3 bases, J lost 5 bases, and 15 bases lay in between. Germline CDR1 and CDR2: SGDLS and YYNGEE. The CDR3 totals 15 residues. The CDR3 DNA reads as TGTGCCAGCAGCGCGGGCTTCCGAGCGGACAATGAGCAGTTCTTC. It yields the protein CASSAGFRADNEQFF.

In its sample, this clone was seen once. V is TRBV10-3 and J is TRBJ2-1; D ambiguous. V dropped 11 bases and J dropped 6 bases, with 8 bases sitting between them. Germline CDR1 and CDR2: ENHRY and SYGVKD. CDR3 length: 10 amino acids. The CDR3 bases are TGTGCCGTCGGTGTCAATGAGCAGTTCTTC. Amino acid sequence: CAVGVNEQFF.

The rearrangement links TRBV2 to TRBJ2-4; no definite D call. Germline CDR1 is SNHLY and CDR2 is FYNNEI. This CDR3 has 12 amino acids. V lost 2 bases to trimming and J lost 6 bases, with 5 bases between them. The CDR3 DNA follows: TGTGCCAGCAGTGAACCTCTAAACATTCAGTACTTC. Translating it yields CASSEPLNIQYF.

Here the CDR3 DNA reads TGTGCCAGCAGTGAAGACGTGGGCACTGGGGCCAACGTCCTGACTTTC. Encoded protein: CASSEDVGTGANVLTF. This chain uses TRBV6-1 with TRBJ2-6; D gene unclear. Germline values: CDR1 MNHNS, CDR2 SASEGT. Between the trimmed V and J ends, which lost 1 base and 2 bases, there was a span of 9 bases. The CDR3 contains 16 residues.

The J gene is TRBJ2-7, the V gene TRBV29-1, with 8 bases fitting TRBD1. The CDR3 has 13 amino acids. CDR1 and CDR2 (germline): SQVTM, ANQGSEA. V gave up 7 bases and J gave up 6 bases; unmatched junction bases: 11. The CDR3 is CSALRGPTGEQYF. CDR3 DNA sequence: TGCAGCGCCCTCAGGGGGCCCACAGGCGAGCAGTACTTC.

CDR3 region: CATSEPGGGQPQHF. The CDR3 coding sequence is TGTGCCACCAGTGAACCAGGGGGAGGTCAGCCCCAGCATTTT. The V and J genes are TRBV24-1 and TRBJ1-5; 7 positions match TRBD1. The CDR3 length is 14 residues. Germline CDR1 is KGHDR and CDR2 is SFDVKD. The trim removed 4 bases at V and 6 bases at J, leaving 5 bases unmatched.

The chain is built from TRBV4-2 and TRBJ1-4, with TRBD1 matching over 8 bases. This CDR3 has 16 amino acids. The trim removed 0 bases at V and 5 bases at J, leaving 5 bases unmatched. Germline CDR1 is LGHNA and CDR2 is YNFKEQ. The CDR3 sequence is CASSQDRAGGNEKLFF. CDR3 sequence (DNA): TGTGCCAGCAGCCAAGATAGGGCAGGGGGCAATGAAAAACTGTTTTTT.

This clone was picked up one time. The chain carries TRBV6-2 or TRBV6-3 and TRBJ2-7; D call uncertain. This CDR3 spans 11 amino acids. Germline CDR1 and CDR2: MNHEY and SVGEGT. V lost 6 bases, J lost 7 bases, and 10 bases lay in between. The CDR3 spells CASSPDREQYF. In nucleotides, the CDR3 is TGTGCCAGCAGCCCCGATCGGGAGCAGTACTTC.

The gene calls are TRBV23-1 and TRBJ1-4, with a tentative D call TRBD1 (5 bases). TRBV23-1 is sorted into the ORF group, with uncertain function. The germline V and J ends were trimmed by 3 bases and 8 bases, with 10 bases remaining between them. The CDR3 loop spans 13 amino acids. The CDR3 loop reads CASSHRVGEKLFF. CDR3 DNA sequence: TGCGCCAGCAGTCACAGGGTCGGGGAAAAACTGTTTTTT.

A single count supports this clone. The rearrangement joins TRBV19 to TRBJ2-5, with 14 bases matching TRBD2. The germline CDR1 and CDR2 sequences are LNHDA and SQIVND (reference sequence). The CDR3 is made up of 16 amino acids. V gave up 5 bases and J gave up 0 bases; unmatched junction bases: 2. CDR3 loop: CASSVGLAGDQETQYF. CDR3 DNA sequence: TGTGCCAGTAGTGTGGGACTAGCGGGGGACCAAGAGACCCAGTACTTC. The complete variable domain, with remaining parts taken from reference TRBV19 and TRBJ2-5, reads DGGITQSPKYLFRKEGQNVTLSCEQNLNHDAMYWYRQDPGQGLRLIYYSQIVNDFQKGDIAEGYSVSREKKESFPLTVTSAQKNPTAFYLCASSVGLAGDQETQYFGPGTRLLVL.

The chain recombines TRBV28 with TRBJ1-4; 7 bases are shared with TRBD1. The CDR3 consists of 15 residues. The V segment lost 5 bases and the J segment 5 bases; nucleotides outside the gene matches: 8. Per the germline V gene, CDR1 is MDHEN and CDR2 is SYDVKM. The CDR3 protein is CASSTSGGPNEKLFF. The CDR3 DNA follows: TGTGCCAGCAGTACGTCAGGGGGTCCGAATGAAAAACTGTTTTTT.

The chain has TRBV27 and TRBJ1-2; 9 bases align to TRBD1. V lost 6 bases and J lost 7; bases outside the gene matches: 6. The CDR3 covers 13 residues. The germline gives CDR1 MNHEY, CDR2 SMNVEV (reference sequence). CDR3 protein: CASRMGQGGGYTF. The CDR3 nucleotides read TGTGCCAGCAGGATGGGACAGGGTGGTGGCTACACCTTC.

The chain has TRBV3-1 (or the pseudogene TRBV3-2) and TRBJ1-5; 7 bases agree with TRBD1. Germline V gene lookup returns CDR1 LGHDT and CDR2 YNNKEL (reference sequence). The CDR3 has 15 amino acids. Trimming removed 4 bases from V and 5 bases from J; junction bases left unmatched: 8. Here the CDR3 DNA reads TGTGCCAGCAGCCGCTCCGACAGGGAGGATCAGCCCCAGCATTTT. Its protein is CASSRSDREDQPQHF.